These T cell receptor beta chains were read from a single sample in a study of blood T cell repertoires in COVID-19. Sequencing was performed with immunoSEQ multiplex PCR; in TCRdb, only in-frame clones are kept and a portion is missing. Seen here are 150,000 to 200,000 clones, about 90% observed once, and the top ten hold 2.5% to 3.5%. Sequenced material: peripheral blood. The receptors stem from a man in his fifties or sixties with acute or convalescent COVID-19. Each CDR3 is given with its conserved first and last residue. A D gene is named only where the DNA matches it firmly. Some rows mark clone size as missing; the rest say once, few, many or name a class of expanded clone.

abundance | d_gene | j_gene | v_gene | CDR3aa | CDR3nt
. | . | TRBJ1-1 | TRBV12-3/TRBV12-4 | CASSSARGAFF | TGTGCCAGCAGTTCTGCCCGGGGAGCTTTCTTT
. | TRBD2 | TRBJ2-5 | TRBV7-2 | CASSSGTIRETQYF | TGTGCCAGCAGCTCAGGGACTATTCGAGAGACCCAGTACTTC
. | . | TRBJ1-1 | TRBV6-5 | CASSYSGAGAEAFF | TGTGCCAGCAGTTACTCCGGCGCGGGGGCTGAAGCTTTCTTT
. | TRBD2 | TRBJ2-7 | TRBV15 | CATSRGGTSGVNSYEQYF | TGTGCCACCAGCAGAGGAGGGACTAGCGGGGTTAACTCCTACGAGCAGTACTTC
. | TRBD1 | TRBJ1-2 | TRBV3-1/TRBV3-2 | CASSLGQGASGYTF | TGTGCCAGCAGCCTGGGACAGGGGGCATCGGGCTACACCTTC
few | TRBD2 | TRBJ2-3 | TRBV5-1 | CASSPSTGGDTQYF | TGCGCCAGCAGCCCATCGACGGGGGGAGATACGCAGTATTTT
. | . | TRBJ2-7 | TRBV5-1 | CASSPARGSYEQYF | TGCGCCAGCAGCCCGGCCAGGGGTTCCTACGAGCAGTACTTC
. | TRBD1 | TRBJ1-2 | TRBV3-1/TRBV3-2 | CASSPRRRGQAAGYTF | TGTGCCAGCAGCCCGAGGCGTCGTGGACAGGCGGCGGGCTACACCTTC
. | . | TRBJ1-3 | TRBV6-5 | CASRRDSGNTIYF | TGTGCCAGCAGGAGGGACTCTGGAAACACCATATATTTT
. | . | TRBJ2-3 | TRBV6-5 | CASSLDRMTTDTQYF | TGTGCCAGTAGCCTTGACAGGATGACTACAGATACGCAGTATTTT